Listed here are 25 T cell receptor beta chains from one sample, sequenced in a study of blood T cells in healthy people across ages. With a J-beta primer mix and a sample-barcoded 5' primer, a second PCR ran about 6 to 11 cycles. TCRdb re-analysed the 5' RACE reads in MiXCR, keeping a single row per CDR3 protein. The sample lists 1.5 million or so distinct CDR3 sequences, approximately 39% occurring once. The sample consisted of blood. Receptor source: a woman aged 18-29 years in good health.

The sample holds a few counts of this clonotype. The chain is built from TRBV6-5 and TRBJ1-6; D not resolved. The V gene lost 0 bases and the J gene lost 7 bases, with 4 bases spanning the gap. CDR1 is MNHEY and CDR2 is SVGAGI in the germline V gene. This CDR3 contains 13 residues. The CDR3 is CASSYSANSPLHF. The CDR3 coding sequence is TGTGCCAGCAGTTACTCGGCCAATTCACCCCTCCACTTT.

V and J are TRBV20-1 and TRBJ2-2; 9 bases agree with TRBD2. Losses at the gene ends were 6 bases for V and 2 bases for J; bases not matched to a gene: 13. The CDR3 loop spans 17 amino acids. Germline CDR1 reads DFQATT; CDR2 reads SNEGSKA (reference sequence). The CDR3 here is CSATGLIAGVNTGELFF. CDR3 in DNA: TGCAGTGCCACGGGCCTGATAGCGGGGGTCAACACCGGGGAGCTGTTTTTT.

The chain is built from TRBV7-3 and TRBJ2-1; maybe TRBD2 (6 bases). Germline V gene sequence: CDR1 SGHTA, CDR2 FQGTGA. The CDR3 is 15 amino acids. The germline V and J ends were trimmed by 1 base and 2 bases, with 9 bases remaining between them. In DNA, the CDR3 is TGTGCCAGCAGCTTAAGACTAGGCACCTACAATGAGCAGTTCTTC. This codes for CASSLRLGTYNEQFF.

With respect to this clonotype: The junction departs from the called germline gene at one end, perhaps through a read error. The V call is TRBV7-2, the J call TRBJ2-1; D is undetermined. Germline V gene data show CDR1 as SGHTA and CDR2 as FQGNSA. The CDR3 loop spans 12 amino acids. CDR3 nucleotides: TGTGCCCGCAGCTTAGGAAGGAATGAGCAGTTCTTC. This translates into CARSLGRNEQFF.

J is TRBJ1-2 and V is TRBV10-1; 9 nucleotides line up with TRBD1. The germline gives CDR1 WNHNN, CDR2 SYGVQD (reference sequence). The CDR3 length is 15 residues. The V segment lost 0 bases and the J segment 8 bases; nucleotides outside the gene matches: 7. CDR3 sequence reads: CASSESTGQGSGYTF. The CDR3 region has the DNA TGCGCCAGCAGTGAGTCGACGGGACAGGGATCCGGCTACACCTTC.

The sample holds a few counts of this clonotype. The rearrangement joins TRBV19 to TRBJ2-7; D tentatively fits TRBD1 or TRBD2 (5 bases each). V was pared by 3 bases and J by 3 bases, with 15 bases between. The CDR3 spans 15 residues. The germline V gene encodes CDR1 LNHDA and CDR2 SQIVND (reference sequence). CDR3 sequence reads: CASSIGDPGIYEQYF. CDR3 nucleotide sequence: TGTGCCAGTAGTATCGGGGACCCAGGAATCTACGAGCAGTACTTC.

The chain recombines TRBV15 with TRBJ2-3; 7 bases line up with TRBD1. The CDR3 runs 15 residues. Germline trimming cut 7 bases from V and 4 bases from J; bases unmatched to any gene: 11. From germline, CDR1 is LNHNV and CDR2 YYDKDF (reference sequence). Here the CDR3 reads CATKTGPNPADTQYF. The CDR3 nucleotides read TGTGCCACCAAGACAGGGCCAAACCCCGCAGATACGCAGTATTTT.

This clonotype was detected ten times or more. This chain uses TRBV5-1 with TRBJ1-1; no firm D call. The germline V and J ends were trimmed by 4 bases and 0 bases, with 10 bases remaining between them. The CDR3 covers 14 residues. Germline-derived CDR1 and CDR2 are SGHRS and YFSETQ. Written as DNA, the CDR3 is TGCGCCAGCAGCACGGGCCAACTGAACACTGAAGCTTTCTTT. Amino acid sequence: CASSTGQLNTEAFF.

This chain uses TRBV19 with TRBJ2-1; D might be TRBD1 or TRBD2, each matching 6 bases. Trimming stripped 3 bases from V and 2 bases from J, with 11 bases between. This CDR3 has 15 amino acids. Germline V gives CDR1 LNHDA, CDR2 SQIVND (reference sequence). The CDR3 is CASSINGGPYNEQFF. The CDR3 DNA sequence: TGTGCCAGTAGTATCAACGGGGGCCCCTACAATGAGCAGTTCTTC. Full variable domain (rest looked up from reference TRBV19 and TRBJ2-1): DGGITQSPKYLFRKEGQNVTLSCEQNLNHDAMYWYRQDPGQGLRLIYYSQIVNDFQKGDIAEGYSVSREKKESFPLTVTSAQKNPTAFYLCASSINGGPYNEQFFGPGTRLTVL.

This chain uses TRBV19 with TRBJ2-1, with 7 bases fitting TRBD1. The CDR3 has 15 residues. V dropped 6 bases and J dropped 0; count of bases not matched to a gene: 5. The germline CDR1 and CDR2 sequences are LNHDA and SQIVND (reference sequence). CDR3 coding DNA: TGTGCCAGTAGACTTACAGGGGCCTCCTACAATGAGCAGTTCTTC. Amino acids: CASRLTGASYNEQFF.

The V and J genes are TRBV25-1 and TRBJ2-7; the match to TRBD1 covers 9 bases. This CDR3 region has 13 residues. CDR1 is MGHDK and CDR2 is SYGVNS in the germline V gene. Trimming cost V 6 bases and J 5 bases; bases outside gene matches: 5. DNA of the CDR3: TGTGCCAGCAGACGGACAGGGGAGGACGAGCAGTACTTC. Its protein product is CASRRTGEDEQYF.

The CDR3: CASSPTAASTDTQYF. CDR3 coding DNA: TGTGCCAGCAGCCCGACGGCGGCTAGCACAGATACGCAGTATTTT. This chain connects TRBV6-6 to TRBJ2-3; D is ambiguous. V lost 6 bases, J lost 0 bases, and 13 bases lay in between. The length of the CDR3 is 15 residues. Looked up from germline, CDR1 is MNHNY and CDR2 is SVGAGI (reference sequence).

This clonotype was counted once. The chain uses TRBV27 and TRBJ2-6; D unclear. The V end was cut by 6 bases, the J end by 3 bases, with 12 bases between. Germline V gene lookup returns CDR1 MNHEY and CDR2 SMNVEV (reference sequence). This CDR3 contains 15 residues. Here the CDR3 reads CASRKGKVGANVLTF. Written as DNA, the CDR3 is TGTGCCAGCAGGAAAGGGAAGGTTGGGGCCAACGTCCTGACTTTC. The whole variable domain, remainder taken from reference TRBV27 and TRBJ2-6, is EAQVTQNPRYLITVTGKKLTVTCSQNMNHEYMSWYRQDPGLGLRQIYYSMNVEVTDKGDVPEGYKVSRKEKRNFPLILESPSPNQTSLYFCASRKGKVGANVLTFGAGSRLTVL.

This clonotype came up once. The chain employs TRBV20-1 and TRBJ1-5; 7 bases are a match to TRBD1. Unmatched junction bases numbered 8, after V lost 5 bases and J lost 7 bases. CDR3 length equals 13 residues. Per germline, CDR1 DFQATT and CDR2 SNEGSKA (reference sequence). CDR3 DNA: TGCAGTGCTGGGTCAGGGGGTAGCCAGCCCCAGCATTTT. Residues: CSAGSGGSQPQHF.

Regarding this clonotype: At one boundary the junction diverges from the germline segment, which might be a read error. The rearrangement uses TRBV7-8 and TRBJ2-1; D remains unclear. Germline CDR1 reads SGHVS; CDR2 reads FQNEAQ. The CDR3 loop spans 14 amino acids. The CDR3 sequence is CASYFGGPYNGQFF. DNA of the CDR3: TGTGCCAGCTACTTCGGCGGCCCCTACAATGGGCAGTTCTTC.

This clonotype has just a few counts. The chain has TRBV27 and TRBJ2-5; perhaps TRBD1 as D (6 bases). The V end lost 5 bases, the J end lost 4 bases, and 14 bases lay between the germline ends. Germline V gene sequence: CDR1 MNHEY, CDR2 SMNVEV (reference sequence). This CDR3 has 14 amino acids. The DNA of the CDR3 is TGTGCCAGCAGTCTTCAGGGGTCCCGAGAGACCCAGTACTTC. It is translated as CASSLQGSRETQYF.

The genes are TRBV20-1 and TRBJ1-4; D remains ambiguous. The CDR3 runs to 13 residues. Trimming left V 3 bases short and J 7 bases short, with 12 bases between. Germline loops: CDR1 DFQATT, CDR2 SNEGSKA (reference sequence). DNA of the CDR3: TGCAGTGCTAGTTTGGGGATTAGTGAAAAACTGTTTTTT. Its translation is CSASLGISEKLFF.

The chain couples TRBV2 to TRBJ1-1; 7 bases agree with TRBD1. Germline values: CDR1 SNHLY, CDR2 FYNNEI. V was pared by 6 bases and J by 0 bases, with 7 bases of the junction left unmatched. The length of the CDR3 is 15 residues. The CDR3 DNA follows: TGTGCCAGCAGGAAGACAGGGAACTTGAACACTGAAGCTTTCTTT. Protein sequence: CASRKTGNLNTEAFF.

The rearrangement uses TRBV4-3 and TRBJ1-2; D is undetermined. Germline CDR1 and CDR2: LGHNA and YSLEER. V lost 6 bases and J lost 2, with 16 bases in between. The CDR3 has 15 residues. DNA for the CDR3: TGCGCCAGCAGTAAGGGCGCAGGATCCAACTATGGCTACACCTTC. Protein: CASSKGAGSNYGYTF.

The rearrangement links TRBV7-9 to TRBJ1-4, with a possible D match to TRBD1 (5 bases). The V and J ends lost 4 bases and 8 bases respectively, with 14 bases between them. The CDR3 loop spans 14 amino acids. Germline V gene sequence: CDR1 SEHNR, CDR2 FQNEAQ (reference sequence). CDR3 nucleotide sequence: TGTGCCAGCAGCTCAAGACAGCGAGCGGAAAAACTGTTTTTT. Its protein is CASSSRQRAEKLFF.

As concerns this clonotype: A much larger clone differs by one base, so this may be a read error. The rearrangement uses TRBV12-3 or TRBV12-4 and TRBJ1-2; TRBD1 might be the D (5 bases). There are 13 residues in the CDR3. CDR3 in amino acids: CACSLVGDHGYTF. For the CDR3, the DNA is TGTGCCTGCAGTTTAGTGGGGGATCATGGCTACACCTTC.

The chain is built from TRBV15 and TRBJ1-2; TRBD1 aligns across 8 bases. CDR1 LNHNV and CDR2 YYDKDF come from the germline V gene (reference sequence). The ends lost 1 base at V and 7 bases at J; junction bases unmatched: 5. The CDR3 runs 14 residues. The CDR3 spells CATSRAGQGAGYTF. CDR3 nucleotide sequence: TGTGCCACCAGCAGAGCTGGACAGGGTGCTGGCTACACCTTC.

This clonotype showed up just a few times. The V gene is TRBV5-1, the J gene TRBJ1-2; TRBD1 might be the D (6 bases). The CDR3 length is 16 residues. Germline CDR1 and CDR2: SGHRS and YFSETQ. The V gene lost 4 bases and the J gene lost 4 bases, with 20 bases spanning the gap. For the CDR3, the DNA is TGCGCCAGCAGCAGGGGAGCGGACAGCGTGGGCTATGGCTACACCTTC. Its protein product is CASSRGADSVGYGYTF.

This chain links TRBV7-6 with TRBJ1-1, with D tentatively TRBD1 (5 bases). Trimming pared 2 bases from V and 3 bases from J, leaving 16 bases between. The CDR3 runs to 16 residues. Germline values: CDR1 SGHVS, CDR2 FNYEAQ. The CDR3 loop is CASSLLLSTGHTEAFF. CDR3 bases: TGTGCCAGCAGCTTATTATTATCTACAGGTCACACTGAAGCTTTCTTT.

As concerns this clonotype: A much larger clone is a single base away; this may be a read error. This chain uses TRBV3-1 with TRBJ2-1; D may be TRBD2 (6 bases). Germline V CDR1 and CDR2: LGHDT, YNNKEL (reference sequence). The CDR3 is 15 residues long. The CDR3 loop is CAGSHRGSSYNEQFF. The CDR3 DNA follows: TGTGCCGGCAGTCACCGGGGGAGCTCCTACAATGAGCAGTTCTTC.